The TCR beta chain under discussion was sequenced for a study of PD-L1 blockade in urothelial cancer. The wider study: Atezolizumab, begun by patients around 2014, was given at 1,200 mg intravenously every 3 weeks.

V trimming: 4 bases; J trimming: 2 bases; junction bases outside the gene matches: 6. Germline CDR1 and CDR2: SGDLS and YYNGEE. This CDR3 is built from 14 residues. Method: immunoSEQ multiplex PCR; TCRdb's copy keeps in-frame clones and lacks some. Among some 84,000 clones listed, around 87% were seen once. The sample here was PBMCs, taken around atezolizumab (anti-PD-L1) treatment. This receptor was taken from a woman aged 65 to 85 with urothelial cancer. This sequence joins TRBV9 and TRBJ2-7; 7 bases are shared with TRBD2. CDR3 DNA: TGTGCCAGCAGCAGGGCGGGAGACCCCTACGAGCAGTACTTC. As protein: CASSRAGDPYEQYF.